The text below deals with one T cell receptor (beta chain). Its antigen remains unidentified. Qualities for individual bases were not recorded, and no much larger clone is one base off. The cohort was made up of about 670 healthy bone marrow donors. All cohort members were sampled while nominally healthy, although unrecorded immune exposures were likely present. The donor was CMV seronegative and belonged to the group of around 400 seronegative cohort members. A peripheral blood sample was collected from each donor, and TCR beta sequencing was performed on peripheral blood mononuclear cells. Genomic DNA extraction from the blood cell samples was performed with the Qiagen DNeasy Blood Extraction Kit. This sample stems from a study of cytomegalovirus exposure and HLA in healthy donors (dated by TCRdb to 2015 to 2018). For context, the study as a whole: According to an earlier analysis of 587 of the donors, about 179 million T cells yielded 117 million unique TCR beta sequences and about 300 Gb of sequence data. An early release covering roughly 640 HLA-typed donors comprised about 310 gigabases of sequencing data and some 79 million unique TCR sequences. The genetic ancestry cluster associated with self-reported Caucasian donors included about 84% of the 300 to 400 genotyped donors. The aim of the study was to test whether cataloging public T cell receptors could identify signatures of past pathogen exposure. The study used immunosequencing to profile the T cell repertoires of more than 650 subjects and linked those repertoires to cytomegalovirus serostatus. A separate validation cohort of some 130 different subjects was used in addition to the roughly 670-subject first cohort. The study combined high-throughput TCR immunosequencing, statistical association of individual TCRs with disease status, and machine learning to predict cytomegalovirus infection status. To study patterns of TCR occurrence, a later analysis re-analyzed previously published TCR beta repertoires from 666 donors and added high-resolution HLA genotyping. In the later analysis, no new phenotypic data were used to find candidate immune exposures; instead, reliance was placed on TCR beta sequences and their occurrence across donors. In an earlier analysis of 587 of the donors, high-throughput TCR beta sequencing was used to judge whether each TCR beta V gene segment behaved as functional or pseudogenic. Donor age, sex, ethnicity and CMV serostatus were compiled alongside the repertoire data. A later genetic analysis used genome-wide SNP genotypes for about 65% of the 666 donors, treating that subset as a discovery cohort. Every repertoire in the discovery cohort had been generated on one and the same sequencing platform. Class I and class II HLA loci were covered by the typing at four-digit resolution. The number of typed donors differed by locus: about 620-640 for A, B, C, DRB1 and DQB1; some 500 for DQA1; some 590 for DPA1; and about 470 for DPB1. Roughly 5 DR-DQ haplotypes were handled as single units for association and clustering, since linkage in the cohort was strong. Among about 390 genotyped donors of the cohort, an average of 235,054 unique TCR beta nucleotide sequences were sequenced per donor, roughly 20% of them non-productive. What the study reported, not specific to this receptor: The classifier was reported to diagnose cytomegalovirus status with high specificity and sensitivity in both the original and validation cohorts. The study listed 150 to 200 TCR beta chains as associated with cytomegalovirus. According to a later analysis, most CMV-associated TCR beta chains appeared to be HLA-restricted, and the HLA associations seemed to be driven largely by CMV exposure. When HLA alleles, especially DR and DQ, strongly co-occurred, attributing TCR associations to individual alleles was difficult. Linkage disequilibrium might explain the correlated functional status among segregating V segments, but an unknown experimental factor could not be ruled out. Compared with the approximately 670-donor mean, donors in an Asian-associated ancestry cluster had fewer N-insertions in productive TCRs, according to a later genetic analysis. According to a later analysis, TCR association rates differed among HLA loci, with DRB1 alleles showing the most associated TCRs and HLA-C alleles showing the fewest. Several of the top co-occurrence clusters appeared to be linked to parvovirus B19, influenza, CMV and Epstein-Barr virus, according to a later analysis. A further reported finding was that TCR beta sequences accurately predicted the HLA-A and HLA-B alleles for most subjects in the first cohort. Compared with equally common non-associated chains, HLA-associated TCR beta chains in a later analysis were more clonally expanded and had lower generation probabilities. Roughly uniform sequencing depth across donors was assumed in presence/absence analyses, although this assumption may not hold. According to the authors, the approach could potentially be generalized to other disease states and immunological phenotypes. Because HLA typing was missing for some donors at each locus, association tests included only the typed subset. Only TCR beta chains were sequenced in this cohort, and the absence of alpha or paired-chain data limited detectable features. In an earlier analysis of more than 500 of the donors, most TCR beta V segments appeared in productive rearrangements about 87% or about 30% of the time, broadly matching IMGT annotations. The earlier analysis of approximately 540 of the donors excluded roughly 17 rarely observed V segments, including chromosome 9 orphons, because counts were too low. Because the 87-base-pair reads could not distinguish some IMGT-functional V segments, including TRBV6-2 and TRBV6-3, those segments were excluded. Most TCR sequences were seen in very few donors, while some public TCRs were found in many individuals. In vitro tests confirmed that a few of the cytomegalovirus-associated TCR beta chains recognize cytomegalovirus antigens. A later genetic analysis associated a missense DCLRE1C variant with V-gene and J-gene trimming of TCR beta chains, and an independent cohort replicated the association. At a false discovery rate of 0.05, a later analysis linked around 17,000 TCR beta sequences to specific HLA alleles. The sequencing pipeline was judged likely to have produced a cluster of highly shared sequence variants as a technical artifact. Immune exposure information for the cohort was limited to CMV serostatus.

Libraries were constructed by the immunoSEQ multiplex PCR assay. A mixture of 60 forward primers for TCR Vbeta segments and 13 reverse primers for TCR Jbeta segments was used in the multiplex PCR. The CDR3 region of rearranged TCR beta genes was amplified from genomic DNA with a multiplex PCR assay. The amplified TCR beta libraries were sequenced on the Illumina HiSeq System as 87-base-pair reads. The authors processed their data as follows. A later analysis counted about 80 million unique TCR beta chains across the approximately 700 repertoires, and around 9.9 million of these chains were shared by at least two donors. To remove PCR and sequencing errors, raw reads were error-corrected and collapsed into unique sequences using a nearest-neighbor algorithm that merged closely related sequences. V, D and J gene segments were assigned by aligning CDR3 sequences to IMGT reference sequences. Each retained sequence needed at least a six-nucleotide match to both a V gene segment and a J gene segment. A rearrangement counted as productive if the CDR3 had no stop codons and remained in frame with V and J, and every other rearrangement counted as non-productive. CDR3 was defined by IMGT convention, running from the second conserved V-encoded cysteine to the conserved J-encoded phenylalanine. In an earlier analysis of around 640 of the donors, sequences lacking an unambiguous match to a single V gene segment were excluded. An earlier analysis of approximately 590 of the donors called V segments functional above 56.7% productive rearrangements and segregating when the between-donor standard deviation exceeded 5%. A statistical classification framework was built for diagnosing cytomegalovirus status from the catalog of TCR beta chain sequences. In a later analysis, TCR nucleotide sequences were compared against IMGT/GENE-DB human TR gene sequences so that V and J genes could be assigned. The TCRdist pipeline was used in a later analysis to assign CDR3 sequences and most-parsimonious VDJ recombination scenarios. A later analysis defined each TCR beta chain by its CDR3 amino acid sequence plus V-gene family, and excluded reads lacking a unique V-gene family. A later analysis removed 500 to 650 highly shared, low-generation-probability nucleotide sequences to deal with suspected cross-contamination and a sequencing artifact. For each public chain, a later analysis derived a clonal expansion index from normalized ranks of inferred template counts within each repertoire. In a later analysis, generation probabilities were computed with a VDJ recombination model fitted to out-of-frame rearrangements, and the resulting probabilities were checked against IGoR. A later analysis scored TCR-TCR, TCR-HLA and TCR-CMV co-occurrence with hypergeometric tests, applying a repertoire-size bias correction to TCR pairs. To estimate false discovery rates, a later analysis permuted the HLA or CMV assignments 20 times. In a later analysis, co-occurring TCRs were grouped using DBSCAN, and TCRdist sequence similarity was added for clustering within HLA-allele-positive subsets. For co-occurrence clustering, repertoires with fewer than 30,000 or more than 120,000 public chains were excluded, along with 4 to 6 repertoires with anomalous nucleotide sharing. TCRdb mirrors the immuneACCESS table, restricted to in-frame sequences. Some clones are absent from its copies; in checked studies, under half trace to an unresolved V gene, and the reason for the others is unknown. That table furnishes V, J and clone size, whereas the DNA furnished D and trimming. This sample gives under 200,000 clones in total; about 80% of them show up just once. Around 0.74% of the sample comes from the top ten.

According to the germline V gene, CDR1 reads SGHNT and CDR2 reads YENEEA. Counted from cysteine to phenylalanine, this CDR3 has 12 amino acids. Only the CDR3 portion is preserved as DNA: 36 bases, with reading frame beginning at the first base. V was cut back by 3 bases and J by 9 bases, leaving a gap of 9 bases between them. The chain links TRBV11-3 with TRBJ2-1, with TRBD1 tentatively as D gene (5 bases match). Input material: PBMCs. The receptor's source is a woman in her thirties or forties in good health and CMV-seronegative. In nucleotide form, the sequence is TGTGCCAGCAGCTTGAGAAGGGGTGAGCAGTTCTTC. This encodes CASSLRRGEQFF.